This T cell receptor (beta chain) was obtained from a study of blood T cell repertoires in COVID-19 (dated by TCRdb to between 2020 and 2021). For the study in its entirety: Collaborator samples came from the United States, Italy and Spain and covered acute and convalescent phases of COVID-19. The prospective study material was composed of cDNA or gDNA derived from T cells, B-cell-depleted T cells, or PBMCs. The dataset comprised deeply sampled blood TCRbeta repertoires from subjects exposed to, actively infected with, or recovered from COVID-19. The repertoires were released in a freely available public database meant as a resource for research on the immune response to SARS-CoV-2. Samples came from the ongoing ImmuneRACE study (first 160 participants) plus 1,254 subjects from 6 global collaborators. The sample metadata nearly always contained a de-identified subject ID, COVID-19 status, age in years and sex. Where available, HLA class I and class II types were taken from metadata supplied by the sample provider and were not determined by assay-based typing.

On this clone itself: No cognate antigen has been identified for it. One base away there is no much larger clone; base qualities are not given.

The collaborating institutions used their own protocols to collect whole blood in K2EDTA tubes. For TCRbeta analysis, collaborators shipped samples in one of three forms: frozen whole blood, isolated PBMCs, or DNA extracted from either of those sample types. CDR1 and CDR2 (SGHTA, FQGNSA) derive from the germline V gene. Reading from cysteine to phenylalanine, the CDR3 counts 14 amino acids. The retained sequence is limited to the CDR3, 42 bases, with the frame set at the first base. Trimming removed 2 bases from V and 3 bases from J, leaving 11 bases between the germline ends. General conclusions and limits of the study: Clinical and demographic metadata were provided uncurated, with the amount varying by source and participant.

The immunoSEQ Assay, a bias-controlled multiplex PCR, was used to amplify TCRbeta CDR3 regions from genomic DNA. The study's processing was this. Within the assay, amplification of reference gene primers was used to estimate how many nucleated cells each sample contained. To quantify the absolute abundance of each unique TCRbeta CDR3 rearrangement, sequence reads were collapsed and filtered. Productive Simpson clonality was computed per sample as the square root of Simpson's diversity index over productive rearrangements. Here the immuneACCESS table is served through TCRdb, limited to in-frame sequences with V and J called. Missing clones are a known gap in these copies; in checked studies unresolved V genes cover under half, and the rest lacks a known reason. V and J calls plus clone size are reproduced from that table; the DNA served to infer D and trimming. The sample yields roughly 200,000 clones; around 83% were counted once. The ten largest clones take up 1.5% of the sample.

The TCR sequence derives from a human donor in a cohort sampled during active COVID-19. The chain links TRBV7-2 with TRBJ2-7; the D gene is perhaps TRBD1, on 6 matching bases. The sample consisted of peripheral blood. The DNA reads TGTGCCAGCAGCTTATTAACAGGGAGCTACGAGCAGTACTTC. This yields the protein CASSLLTGSYEQYF.